The clone carrying this T cell receptor beta chain turned up a few times. Total RNA was isolated from each sample in quantities of at least 5.5 micrograms. This specimen belongs to a study of blood T cells in healthy people across ages. Together with a sample-barcoded 5' primer, a J-beta primer mix was included in a second PCR lasting roughly 6 to 12 cycles. In TCRdb, the 5' RACE reads were re-called with MiXCR into one record per CDR3 protein. The sample has more than 800,000 distinct CDR3 sequences, under 35% seen once; the top ten hold approximately 15%. Germline loops: CDR1 SGHAT, CDR2 FQNNGV. The CDR3 runs 13 residues. V lost 5 bases to trimming and J lost 4 bases, with 11 bases between them.

The receptor comes from an elderly woman in good health. The sample was blood. This chain links TRBV11-2 with TRBJ1-1; D uncertain. CDR3 in amino acids: CASSPTEVTEAFF. CDR3 nucleotide sequence: TGTGCCAGCAGCCCCACGGAGGTCACTGAAGCTTTCTTT.